Ten or more counts support the clone carrying this TCR beta chain. Its target is unknown. This CDR3 contains 16 residues. Germline V gives CDR1 KGHDR, CDR2 SFDVKD. V shed 4 bases and J 11 bases; nucleotides not matched to a gene: 15. This record comes from a study of blood T cells in healthy people across ages. General study points: TCR beta diversity, measured per million T cells, fell in a roughly linear way with age.

Alongside a J-beta primer mix, a sample-barcoded 5' primer served in a second PCR lasting about 6 to 12 cycles. TCRdb reprocessed the 5' RACE reads with MiXCR, giving one entry per CDR3 protein. The sample gives more than 800,000 distinct CDR3 sequences, 25% to 30% of which show up once; around 15% is in the top ten. The extraction recovered at least 5.5 micrograms of total RNA per sample. The source is a woman aged 80 or older in good health. J is TRBJ1-5 and V is TRBV24-1; 8 bases are a match to TRBD1. Specimen: blood. Here the CDR3 DNA reads TGTGCCACCAGTGACCCCGGACAGGGAGGAGGGTGGACCCAGCATTTT. Its translation: CATSDPGQGGGWTQHF.